The present entry profiles one T cell receptor (beta chain) with its context. The antigen is undetermined. A universal primer site and UMIs were added as TCR cDNA was made by 5'RACE template switching. TCRdb re-derived calls from the 5' RACE reads in MiXCR, one entry per CDR3 protein. The sample has some 560,000 distinct CDR3 sequences; less than 20% are singletons. This entry belongs to a study of T cells after yellow fever vaccination. Study in general: Preparation used SMART-Seq v4 Ultra Low Input for the low-cell-number fractions.

Study results and limitations: Researchers noted that a small share of clonotypes showed up in both CD4 and CD8 compartments. In post-booster samples, most primary-vaccination clones reappeared (about 95% CD4, roughly 88% CD8).

V lost 6 bases and J 1 base, leaving 19 bases between the germline ends. Germline values: CDR1 DFQATT, CDR2 SNEGSKA (reference sequence). The CDR3 is made up of 16 amino acids. The rearrangement links TRBV20-1 to TRBJ2-1; D possibly matches TRBD1 or TRBD2 (5 bases each). This material consisted of PBMCs, taken roughly 5 days after the first yellow fever vaccination. This sequence was found in a man aged 18-30 years who received the YFV17D yellow fever vaccine. CDR3 protein: CSARIVGTASYNEQFF. The CDR3 nucleotides are TGCAGTGCCAGGATCGTAGGGACCGCGTCCTACAATGAGCAGTTCTTC.